This T cell receptor beta chain comes out of a study of blood T cell repertoires in COVID-19. Study-level background: Researchers got acute and convalescent COVID-19 samples from the United States, Italy and Spain. Sources were T cells, B-cell-depleted T cells, or PBMCs; the material itself was cDNA or gDNA.

V shed 5 bases and J shed 4 bases, with 18 bases lying between them. The CDR3 spans 15 residues. In germline, CDR1 is MDHEN, CDR2 SYDVKM. Original handling: Cell counts per sample came from amplifying reference gene primers. Assay used: immunoSEQ multiplex PCR; TCRdb lists only in-frame clones, some missing. V and J calls and clone size are as listed in that table; D and trimming were resolved from the DNA. The sample has about 74,000 clones; around 91% are singletons. This clone was seen just once. The receptor was isolated from a woman between 45 and 60 years old in a cohort sampled during active COVID-19. The sample consisted of peripheral blood. This chain connects TRBV28 to TRBJ2-7; TRBD1 might be the D (6 bases). CDR3 residues: CASSKGQHPPYEQYF. The CDR3, as DNA: TGTGCCAGCAGTAAGGGACAACACCCGCCTTACGAGCAGTACTTC.